This is a list of T cell receptor beta chains from one sample in a study of blood T cell repertoires in COVID-19. Generated by immunoSEQ multiplex PCR, the TCRdb table keeps only in-frame clones and is missing some. The table lists fewer than 250,000 clones, 70% to 90% of them singletons. Material for sequencing was peripheral blood. All receptors come from a woman aged 70-85 years with active or convalescent COVID-19. CDR3s include the opening cysteine and the closing phenylalanine or tryptophan.

length	V	J	CDR3
15	TRBV11-2	TRBJ2-7	CASSSGRDTFYEQYF
13	TRBV7-9	TRBJ2-7	CASSLAGGYEQYF
16	TRBV5-1	TRBJ1-4	CASSLGDRGIGEKLFF
14	TRBV7-8	TRBJ2-4	CASSLTSFGDIQYF
16	TRBV6-5	TRBJ1-5	CASSYSGAHSNQPQHF
16	TRBV5-1	TRBJ2-1	CASSFGGALAYNEQFF
12	TRBV29-1	TRBJ1-1	CSVEGRGTEAFF
15	TRBV18	TRBJ2-1	CASSRLPSSYNEQFF
16	TRBV13	TRBJ2-5	CASSLGGGTGEETQYF
12	TRBV6-2/TRBV6-3	TRBJ2-5	CASSQREKTQYF
13	TRBV6-2/TRBV6-3	TRBJ1-5	CASSWDSHQPQHF
13	TRBV29-1	TRBJ1-1	CSVYGPSDTEAFF
13	TRBV7-8	TRBJ2-5	CASSEGQGETQYF
15	TRBV2	TRBJ2-2	CASSGQGANTGELFF
12	TRBV24-1	TRBJ1-2	CATSEGSRGYTF
15	TRBV4-2	TRBJ2-7	CASSPGGTSSYEQYF
13	TRBV28	TRBJ2-3	CASSLRFRDTQYF
15	TRBV7-8	TRBJ1-6	CASSLALIGKAPLHF
15	TRBV29-1	TRBJ2-7	CSVEGDRPLENEQYF
14	TRBV19	TRBJ1-1	CASSANRVSTEAFF
15	TRBV10-3	TRBJ2-1	CAIRGSGSIGNEQFF
16	TRBV9	TRBJ2-3	CASSVAGGGAGDTQYF
16	TRBV7-9	TRBJ1-3	CASSSAVTYGGNTIYF
13	TRBV24-1	TRBJ2-2	CATSGTPTGELFF
15	TRBV7-2	TRBJ1-2	CASSLTTGVGYGYTF